A selection of T cell receptor beta chains follows, all from one sample in a study of cytomegalovirus exposure and HLA in healthy donors. Data came from immunoSEQ multiplex PCR; TCRdb stores just in-frame clones and leaves some out. The table records fewer than 110,000 clones, 77% of them present only once. The source material was PBMCs. These receptors came from a male donor in good health and CMV-seronegative. CDR3s include the opening cysteine and the closing phenylalanine or tryptophan. The D gene is left open where the match is weak. The size entry is marked missing in some rows and otherwise reads once, few, many or a size class.

TRBJ2-1,TRBV27,few,-,CASSLSQLPIPANEQFF,TGTGCCAGCAGTCTGTCCCAACTACCAATCCCGGCTAATGAGCAGTTCTTC
TRBJ1-1,TRBV7-3,-,-,CASSLGAANTEAFF,TGTGCCAGCAGCTTAGGGGCGGCGAACACTGAAGCTTTCTTT
TRBJ1-2,TRBV28,-,-,CASSKDRYYGYTF,TGTGCCAGCAGTAAAGACAGGTACTATGGCTACACCTTC
TRBJ2-1,TRBV4-2,-,TRBD2,CASSPQRESYNEQFF,TGTGCCAGCAGCCCCCAGCGGGAGTCCTACAATGAGCAGTTCTTC
TRBJ2-3,TRBV4-1,-,-,CASSLLWERTDTQYF,TGCGCCAGCAGCCTTCTGTGGGAGAGGACAGATACGCAGTATTTT
TRBJ1-6,TRBV28,-,TRBD1,CASSPAGQGVGSPLHF,TGTGCCAGCAGTCCCGCGGGACAGGGAGTTGGATCACCCCTCCACTTT
TRBJ1-2,TRBV2,few,TRBD1,CASSIIGQGEGGYTF,TGTGCCAGCTCTATAATCGGACAGGGCGAGGGTGGCTACACCTTC
TRBJ1-1,TRBV5-1,-,-,CASSLFGGTADRNF,TGCGCCAGCAGCTTGTTTGGCGGGACCGCGGATCGAAACTTT
TRBJ2-5,TRBV29-1,-,TRBD2,CSVLRAGEWETQYF,TGCAGCGTCCTACGGGCGGGAGAGTGGGAGACCCAGTACTTC
TRBJ2-7,TRBV2,-,TRBD2,CASSEDKSGRDYEQYF,TGTGCCAGCAGTGAAGATAAAAGCGGGAGGGACTACGAGCAGTACTTC
TRBJ1-4,TRBV6-5,-,TRBD1,CASSRGQKKREKLFF,TGTGCCAGCAGCCGGGGACAGAAGAAAAGAGAAAAACTGTTTTTT
TRBJ2-7,TRBV6-9,-,-,CASSYGDSYEQYF,TGTGCCAGCAGTTACGGGGACTCCTACGAGCAGTACTTC
TRBJ1-2,TRBV5-1,once,TRBD1,CASSPGQGKATNYGYTF,TGCGCCAGCAGCCCAGGACAGGGGAAAGCTACTAACTATGGCTACACCTTC
TRBJ2-7,TRBV5-5,-,TRBD2,CASSLGLAGAINSYEQYF,TGTGCCAGCAGCTTGGGACTAGCGGGAGCAATCAACTCCTACGAGCAGTACTTC
TRBJ1-5,TRBV27,-,-,CASSLSGAGNQPQHF,TGTGCCAGCAGTTTATCGGGGGCTGGCAATCAGCCCCAGCATTTT
TRBJ2-7,TRBV15,-,TRBD1,CATSRVPGGDEQYF,TGTGCCACCAGCAGAGTACCAGGGGGCGACGAGCAGTACTTC
TRBJ2-1,TRBV18,-,TRBD2,CASSPASGRGGEQFF,TGTGCCAGCTCACCGGCAAGCGGGAGAGGGGGTGAGCAGTTCTTC
TRBJ2-3,TRBV6-1,-,-,CASRPGREHTDTQYF,TGTGCCAGCAGGCCGGGGCGGGAACACACAGATACGCAGTATTTT
TRBJ2-7,TRBV27,-,TRBD2,CASSPAGGPYEQYF,TGTGCCAGCAGTCCTGCGGGAGGGCCGTACGAGCAGTACTTC
TRBJ2-7,TRBV28,-,TRBD2,CASPSGRFYEQYF,TGTGCCAGCCCTAGCGGGAGATTTTACGAGCAGTACTTC
TRBJ2-5,TRBV9,-,TRBD2,CASSVDAGVLETQYF,TGTGCCAGCAGCGTAGATGCGGGAGTGTTGGAGACCCAGTACTTC
TRBJ1-6,TRBV6-6,-,-,CASSYSSGYNSPLHF,TGTGCCAGCAGTTACTCGAGCGGGTATAATTCACCCCTCCACTTT
TRBJ1-3,TRBV10-3,-,-,CAISTGNSGNTIYF,TGTGCCATCAGTACAGGGAACTCTGGAAACACCATATATTTT
TRBJ1-5,TRBV7-3,once,-,CASSLTGTGPQHF,TGTGCCAGCAGCTTAACCGGGACTGGGCCCCAGCATTTT
TRBJ2-7,TRBV7-2,-,-,CASTSLGAGTAYEQYF,TGTGCCAGCACCTCCTTAGGCGCGGGGACTGCCTACGAGCAGTACTTC
TRBJ1-5,TRBV5-6,-,TRBD1,CASSLRGQGSQHF,TGTGCCAGCAGCTTGAGGGGACAGGGGTCCCAGCATTTT
TRBJ1-2,TRBV2,once,TRBD1,CASSELESGGLGYTF,TGTGCCAGCAGTGAACTCGAATCAGGGGGCCTGGGCTACACCTTC
TRBJ1-1,TRBV29-1,-,-,CSVVRGSTEAFF,TGCAGCGTTGTAAGAGGTTCTACTGAAGCTTTCTTT
TRBJ1-2,TRBV28,-,TRBD1,CASSLPSDRRGYTF,TGTGCCAGCAGTTTACCATCGGACAGGCGGGGCTACACCTTC
TRBJ2-5,TRBV15,-,TRBD1,CATRNRGSTQETQYF,TGTGCCACCCGAAACAGGGGGTCAACTCAAGAGACCCAGTACTTC
TRBJ2-1,TRBV6-5,-,-,CASSTDRSSYNEQFF,TGTGCCAGCAGTACCGACAGGAGCTCCTACAATGAGCAGTTCTTC
TRBJ1-5,TRBV23-1,few,-,CASSQVASAPRQGISNQPQHF,TGCGCCAGCAGTCAAGTCGCCTCGGCCCCCCGCCAGGGGATAAGCAATCAGCCCCAGCATTTT
TRBJ2-1,TRBV27,-,TRBD2,CASSSRLAGALNEQFF,TGTGCCAGCAGTTCCAGACTAGCGGGAGCTCTAAATGAGCAGTTCTTC
TRBJ2-1,TRBV19,-,-,CASSISGTTNNEQFF,TGTGCCAGTAGTATATCGGGGACAACAAACAATGAGCAGTTCTTC
TRBJ1-5,TRBV27,-,-,CASSPRPARPYSNQPQHF,TGTGCCAGCAGTCCTCGACCAGCGAGACCTTATAGCAATCAGCCCCAGCATTTT
TRBJ1-6,TRBV4-1,-,-,CASSQGGGRTFNSPLHF,TGCGCCAGCAGCCAGGGGGGGGGACGTACGTTTAATTCACCCCTCCACTTT
TRBJ1-1,TRBV27,once,TRBD1,CASSKPRTGGRTEAFF,TGTGCCAGCAGTAAGCCGCGGACAGGGGGCAGAACTGAAGCTTTCTTT
TRBJ1-1,TRBV7-9,-,TRBD1,CASSLGTGTAFF,TGTGCCAGCAGCTTGGGGACAGGGACGGCTTTCTTT
TRBJ2-7,TRBV7-6,once,TRBD1,CASNVRTGNEQYF,TGTGCCAGCAACGTACGGACAGGAAACGAGCAGTACTTC
TRBJ2-1,TRBV27,once,TRBD2,CASSPNPGLAGRYNEQFF,TGTGCCAGCAGTCCCAACCCCGGACTAGCGGGAAGATACAATGAGCAGTTCTTC
TRBJ1-2,TRBV7-3,-,-,CASSLTGGALGGYTF,TGTGCCAGCAGCTTAACAGGGGGGGCGCTTGGTGGCTACACCTTC
TRBJ2-3,TRBV9,-,TRBD2,CASSVAPRREGADTQYF,TGTGCCAGCAGCGTAGCCCCTAGGCGGGAGGGGGCAGATACGCAGTATTTT
TRBJ2-7,TRBV27,-,TRBD1,CASRGQALLFHEQYF,TGTGCCAGCAGGGGACAGGCCCTCCTGTTCCACGAGCAGTACTTC
TRBJ2-1,TRBV9,-,-,CASSVDSLAGNEQFF,TGTGCCAGCAGCGTAGACTCCCTTGCCGGCAATGAGCAGTTCTTC
TRBJ1-1,TRBV5-1,-,-,CASSFTGRENTEAFF,TGCGCCAGCAGCTTTACTGGGAGGGAGAACACTGAAGCTTTCTTT
TRBJ2-2,TRBV5-1,-,-,CASSLVAGNTGELFF,TGCGCCAGCAGCTTAGTAGCCGGGAACACCGGGGAGCTGTTTTTT
TRBJ2-5,TRBV7-8,-,-,CASSLYRGSGETQYF,TGTGCCAGCAGCTTATACCGTGGGAGCGGAGAGACCCAGTACTTC
TRBJ1-5,TRBV21-1,-,-,CASSLRTGHQPQHF,TGTGCCAGCAGCTTGCGGACAGGTCATCAGCCCCAGCATTTT
TRBJ1-5,TRBV28,few,-,CASSLAGGGQPQHF,TGTGCCAGCAGTTTAGCGGGGGGTGGCCAGCCCCAGCATTTT
TRBJ2-5,TRBV6-5,-,-,CASSYSMASIETQYF,TGTGCCAGCAGTTACTCGATGGCATCAATTGAGACCCAGTACTTC
TRBJ2-1,TRBV28,-,TRBD2,CASSPPTSGSERNEQFF,TGTGCCAGCAGTCCCCCGACTAGCGGGTCCGAGAGAAATGAGCAGTTCTTC
TRBJ1-2,TRBV4-1,-,-,CASSHQNSNYGYTF,TGCGCCAGCAGCCACCAGAATTCTAACTATGGCTACACCTTC
TRBJ2-3,TRBV18,few,-,CASSPIFREGTDTQYF,TGTGCCAGCTCACCAATATTCAGGGAGGGCACAGATACGCAGTATTTT
TRBJ2-7,TRBV4-2,-,TRBD2,CASSPLLAGNSYEQYF,TGTGCCAGCAGCCCTCTACTAGCGGGAAACTCCTACGAGCAGTACTTC
TRBJ2-2,TRBV29-1,-,TRBD2,CSVGAASGRSAGELFF,TGCAGCGTGGGGGCGGCTAGCGGGAGGTCGGCCGGGGAGCTGTTTTTT
TRBJ2-7,TRBV6-1,-,-,CASSEVFWISQGLPYEQYF,TGTGCCAGCAGTGAAGTTTTTTGGATCTCTCAGGGCCTGCCCTACGAGCAGTACTTC
TRBJ2-7,TRBV27,-,-,CASSLRGYYEQYF,TGTGCCAGCAGTTTACGCGGATACTACGAGCAGTACTTC
TRBJ2-1,TRBV28,-,TRBD2,CASSPRGGRADEQFF,TGTGCCAGCAGTCCTCGGGGCGGGAGGGCCGATGAGCAGTTCTTC